Each of the 10 T cell receptor beta chains below was sequenced from the same sample in a study of regulatory T cells in long-lasting Graves disease. The authors built TCR beta libraries using iRepertoire HTBI primers and Arm-PCR of CDR3 regions. TCRdb itself ran the multiplex PCR reads through MiXCR, one entry per CDR3 protein. Of hundreds of thousands of distinct CDR3 sequences in the sample, 16% are singletons; the top ten hold roughly 18%. The sample's time point: newly diagnosed GD, antithyroid drugs for less than 3 months. The TCR library was made from RNA that had been extracted from PBMCs in TRIzol. These same records also appear under a second study, on T cells in Graves' hyperthyroidism and ophthalmopathy.

The sample was peripheral blood mononuclear cells (PBMCs), taken at new diagnosis, from a patient treated with antithyroid drugs. The source of these receptors is a woman aged 25 to 39 with Graves disease.

This clonotype was counted at least ten times. This chain uses TRBV2 with TRBJ2-1, with TRBD1 matching 9 bases. The V gene's germline CDR1 is SNHLY and CDR2 FYNNEI. The junction had 6 bases not matched to a gene; V was cut back by 4 bases and J by 5 bases. CDR3 length equals 15 residues. The CDR3 protein is CASSGDRGDHNEQFF. The CDR3 DNA follows: TGTGCCAGCAGTGGTGACAGGGGGGACCACAATGAGCAGTTCTTC.

This clonotype has just a few counts. V usage is TRBV5-1 and J usage is TRBJ2-1; no definite D call. Germline V lookup: CDR1 SGHRS, CDR2 YFSETQ. The CDR3 is made up of 14 amino acids. V shed 4 bases and J shed 8 bases, with 16 bases lying between them. The CDR3 coding sequence is TGCGCCAGCAGCGCATTTGTTGGGTCGGATGAGCAGTTCTTC. This sequence encodes CASSAFVGSDEQFF.

This clonotype occurred a few times. V usage is TRBV27 and J usage is TRBJ2-7; weak D call: TRBD1 (6 bases). Germline-derived CDR1 and CDR2 are MNHEY and SMNVEV (reference sequence). The CDR3 runs to 18 residues. The V and J ends lost 5 bases and 2 bases respectively, with 25 bases between them. CDR3 sequence: CASSVNQLFGTRPYEQYF. The CDR3 region has the DNA TGTGCCAGCAGTGTGAACCAGTTATTCGGGACACGGCCCTACGAGCAGTACTTC.

This clonotype was detected many times. The chain carries TRBV6-1 and TRBJ1-2; no clear D gene. The V gene's germline CDR1 is MNHNS and CDR2 SASEGT. Trimming pared 1 base from V and 2 bases from J, leaving 20 bases between. The CDR3 runs 18 residues. The CDR3 nucleotides read TGTGCCAGCAGTGAAGGGGAATTTTGGTTGGATGACAACTATGGCTACACCTTC. This gives the protein CASSEGEFWLDDNYGYTF.

This clonotype came up many times. V and J are TRBV3-1 and TRBJ2-1, with 14 bases aligning to TRBD2. CDR1 is LGHDT, CDR2 YNNKEL, per germline (reference sequence). The CDR3 loop spans 15 amino acids. V gave up 3 bases and J gave up 6 bases; unmatched junction bases: 1. The CDR3 loop is CASSHGTSGSNEQFF. CDR3 nucleotide sequence: TGTGCCAGCAGCCATGGGACTAGCGGGAGCAATGAGCAGTTCTTC.

V is TRBV7-3 and J is TRBJ1-5, with 8 bases matching TRBD1. This CDR3 comprises 15 residues. J gave up 8 bases and V 8 bases, and 14 bases lay outside the gene matches. From germline, CDR1 is SGHTA and CDR2 FQGTGA. The CDR3 loop is CASGSERTGQKPQHF. The CDR3 DNA reads as TGTGCCAGCGGCTCAGAAAGGACAGGGCAGAAGCCCCAGCATTTT.

This clonotype was seen a handful of times. The genes are TRBV24-1 and TRBJ1-2; weak D call: TRBD1 (6 bases). V shed 3 bases and J shed 7 bases, with 17 bases lying between them. The CDR3 covers 15 residues. The germline V gene has CDR1 KGHDR and CDR2 SFDVKD. The CDR3 reads CATSDGAAGAGGYTF. CDR3 nucleotide sequence: TGTGCCACCAGTGATGGGGCGGCAGGGGCCGGTGGCTACACCTTC.

This clonotype was counted a single time. V is TRBV14 and J is TRBJ2-1; a weak D match, TRBD2 (5 bases). The CDR3 runs 14 residues. V was shortened by 0 bases and J by 9 bases, with 12 bases between the two germline ends. Germline V gene sequence: CDR1 SGHDN, CDR2 FVKESK. The CDR3 spells CASSQDYRRGEQFF. In nucleotides, the CDR3 is TGTGCCAGCAGCCAAGATTACCGTCGGGGTGAGCAGTTCTTC.

This clonotype was found many times. The V gene is TRBV28, the J gene TRBJ1-2, with D tentatively TRBD1 (5 bases). Trimming took 3 bases from V and 4 from J, leaving 15 bases between them. Germline lookup yields CDR1 MDHEN and CDR2 SYDVKM. The CDR3 is 15 residues long. This CDR3 reads CASSFPMTVFYGYTF. The CDR3 nucleotides read TGTGCCAGCAGTTTCCCCATGACAGTTTTCTATGGCTACACCTTC.

This clonotype was counted a few times. The chain is built from TRBV5-4 and TRBJ2-4; the D is unclear. CDR1 is SGHNT and CDR2 is YYREEE in the germline V gene (reference sequence). V dropped 0 bases and J dropped 9 bases, with 7 bases sitting between them. The CDR3 consists of 12 residues. This CDR3 reads CASSLAPSIQYF. The CDR3 DNA reads TGTGCCAGCAGCTTGGCCCCAAGCATTCAGTACTTC.